This TCR beta chain was captured by sequencing in a study of blood T cell repertoires in COVID-19. Overall study context: T cells, B-cell-depleted T cells, or PBMCs supplied cDNA or gDNA.

Trimming left V 4 bases short and J 4 bases short, with 14 bases between. Per the germline V gene, CDR1 is LGHNA and CDR2 is YNFKEQ. The CDR3 length is 15 residues. The data were produced by immunoSEQ multiplex PCR, yet TCRdb's version contains in-frame clones alone and is incomplete. The sample holds approximately 280,000 clones; roughly 91% are singletons and the top ten take less than 2%. Either two negative PCRs, clearance, or symptom resolution qualified Cohort 3 donors as recovered. What was sequenced was PBMCs or T cells enriched from blood (not recorded which). This chain uses TRBV4-2 with TRBJ1-5; tentative D call: TRBD1 (5 bases). The sequence derives from an older woman who had recovered from COVID-19. CDR3 bases: TGTGCCAGCAGCCTCACGGACAAGTCTAATCAGCCCCAGCATTTT. Amino acid sequence: CASSLTDKSNQPQHF.